This TCR beta chain was obtained from a study of CD4 and CD8 cells across lung adenocarcinoma regions. Donors had localized lung adenocarcinoma, a non-small cell lung cancer. Each CDR3 protein is one row after TCRdb ran MiXCR on the PCR reads. The sample has 3,400 or so distinct CDR3 sequences; 58% are singletons. Sequenced: CD4+ T cells from the center of a lung tumor. This sequence was found in a female donor with lung adenocarcinoma. The CD4 and CD8 labels of this study may be unreliable.

In DNA, the CDR3 is TGTGCCAGCAGTGGCGGGGCGTGGGCCAACGTGCAGTACTTC. Translation gives CASSGGAWANVQYF. The chain is built from TRBV6-1 and TRBJ2-6; maybe TRBD2 (6 bases). TRBJ2-7 matches the DNA end more closely, so the J call is doubtful. There are 14 residues in the CDR3. Germline V gene data show CDR1 as MNHNS and CDR2 as SASEGT.